The 32 T cell receptor beta chains below come from one sample, sequenced in a study of CD8 T cells in ankylosing spondylitis. Using its own MiXCR run on the 5' RACE reads, TCRdb lists one record per CDR3 protein. The repertoire holds 330,000 or so distinct CDR3 sequences, with approximately 8.2% as singletons. Study outcomes and limitations: A TCR beta motif made of fewer than 10 highly homologous variants seemed typical of ankylosing spondylitis blood.

Their recognized antigens are unknown. The sample taken for sequencing was blood, either unsorted or a sorted T cell fraction (not recorded which). These receptors were obtained from a male donor with ankylosing spondylitis.

This clonotype was detected ten times or more. The rearrangement joins TRBV5-1 to TRBJ2-2; no clear D. Germline-derived CDR1 and CDR2 are SGHRS and YFSETQ. Trimming stripped 2 bases from V and 4 bases from J, with 6 bases between. The length of the CDR3 is 13 residues. CDR3 residues: CASSLGSTGELFF. As DNA, the CDR3 is TGCGCCAGCAGCTTAGGCTCCACCGGGGAGCTGTTTTTT.

J is TRBJ2-7 and V is TRBV6-2 or TRBV6-3; no reliable D call. V shed 8 bases and J shed 0 bases, with 14 bases lying between them. CDR1 and CDR2 from the germline V gene are MNHEY and SVGEGT. This CDR3 region has 14 residues. The CDR3 sequence: CASRLDGGSYEQYF. For the CDR3, the DNA is TGTGCCAGCCGGTTGGACGGCGGCTCCTACGAGCAGTACTTC.

The chain has TRBV6-5 and TRBJ2-1; 9 bases are a match to TRBD2. The CDR3 sequence is 15 residues long. Trimming at V came to 3 bases and at J to 4 bases, leaving 4 bases not matched to a gene. Germline V CDR1 and CDR2: MNHEY, SVGAGI. The CDR3 region is CASSYGLAGYNEQFF. CDR3 bases: TGTGCCAGCAGTTATGGGCTAGCGGGGTACAATGAGCAGTTCTTC.

This clonotype was detected many times. The chain is built from TRBV3-1 and TRBJ2-1, with D possibly TRBD2 on 5 matching bases. Germline V lookup: CDR1 LGHDT, CDR2 YNNKEL (reference sequence). This CDR3 is built from 15 residues. The germline V and J ends were trimmed by 0 bases and 0 bases, with 6 bases remaining between them. The CDR3 protein is CASSQDTSSYNEQFF. The CDR3 bases are TGTGCCAGCAGCCAAGATACTAGCTCCTACAATGAGCAGTTCTTC.

V usage is TRBV4-3 and J usage is TRBJ2-5; 8 bases align to TRBD1. The CDR3 runs to 16 residues. In germline, CDR1 is LGHNA, CDR2 YSLEER. After removal of 3 bases from V and 4 bases from J, the junction contained 10 bases not matched to a gene. CDR3 nucleotides: TGCGCCAGCAGCCAGGACCGGACAGGGCAGAGAGAGACCCAGTACTTC. This codes for CASSQDRTGQRETQYF.

This clonotype was picked up a small number of times. The chain carries TRBV10-3 and TRBJ2-6; D is possibly TRBD2 (6 bases). The CDR3 is made up of 14 amino acids. V was trimmed by 10 bases and J by 8 bases, leaving 18 bases between them. Germline values: CDR1 ENHRY, CDR2 SYGVKD. The CDR3, as DNA: TGTGCCACCCAACGGGGTGCGGGGTCCAACGTCCTGACTTTC. This gives the protein CATQRGAGSNVLTF.

This clonotype was seen at least ten times. The chain carries TRBV7-2 and TRBJ2-3; the D is unclear. Trimming shortened V by 5 bases and J by 0 bases, and 9 bases separated the two germline ends. From germline, CDR1 is SGHTA and CDR2 FQGNSA. The CDR3 contains 14 residues. The CDR3 DNA reads TGTGCCAGCAGCGCCCTCAGTAGCACAGATACGCAGTATTTT. This gives the protein CASSALSSTDTQYF.

V usage is TRBV9 and J usage is TRBJ2-7; D is uncertain. The CDR3 is made up of 12 amino acids. CDR1 is SGDLS, CDR2 YYNGEE, per germline. V lost 7 bases, J lost 1 base, and 9 bases lay in between. CDR3 in amino acids: CASRGESYEQYF. CDR3 bases: TGTGCCAGCCGAGGCGAGTCCTACGAGCAGTACTTC. The full variable domain, in which reference TRBV9 and TRBJ2-7 provide the parts outside the CDR3, is DSGVTQTPKHLITATGQRVTLRCSPRSGDLSVYWYQQSLDQGLQFLIQYYNGEERAKGNILERFSAQQFPDLHSELNLSSLELGDSALYFCASRGESYEQYFGPGTRLTVT.

This clonotype came up a few times. The chain couples TRBV12-3 or TRBV12-4 to TRBJ2-7; D possibly matches TRBD1 or TRBD2 (5 bases each). This CDR3 region has 13 residues. V was shortened by 5 bases and J by 3 bases, with 11 bases between the two germline ends. CDR3 residues: CASSGWGIYEQYF. The CDR3 DNA reads as TGTGCCAGCAGTGGATGGGGGATCTACGAGCAGTACTTC.

This clonotype was seen many times. The chain links TRBV4-1 to TRBJ1-2; 10 bases line up with TRBD1. The CDR3 is 15 amino acids. J lost 0 bases, V lost 10 bases, and 8 bases had no gene match. Germline assignment: CDR1 MGHRA and CDR2 YSYEKL. The DNA for the CDR3 is TGCGCCACTCTAGGGACAGGGGAAACTAACTATGGCTACACCTTC. This codes for CATLGTGETNYGYTF.

This clonotype was recorded a few times. The rearrangement uses TRBV20-1 and TRBJ1-1, with a weak D call TRBD1 (5 bases). Germline CDR1 DFQATT, CDR2 SNEGSKA (reference sequence). Between the trimmed V and J ends, which lost 1 base and 8 bases, there was a span of 17 bases. The CDR3 has 14 residues. The CDR3 nucleotides are TGCAGTGCTAGAGCGAGTCCCGGCAGGGTCGAAGCTTTCTTT. Translated: CSARASPGRVEAFF.

The V gene is TRBV7-3, the J gene TRBJ2-1; 8 bases match TRBD2. Germline V gene sequence: CDR1 SGHTA, CDR2 FQGTGA. This CDR3 has 16 residues. The V and J ends lost 0 bases and 10 bases, in that order; junction bases with no gene match: 11. CDR3 sequence reads: CASSLTSGAGVREQFF. CDR3 coding DNA: TGTGCCAGCAGCTTAACGAGTGGAGCGGGAGTACGGGAGCAGTTCTTC. Combining the CDR3 with reference TRBV7-3 and TRBJ2-1 gives the whole variable domain GAGVSQTPSNKVTEKGKYVELRCDPISGHTALYWYRQSLGQGPEFLIYFQGTGAADDSGLPNDRFFAVRPEGSVSTLKIQRTERGDSAVYLCASSLTSGAGVREQFFGPGTRLTVL.

This chain links TRBV6-1 with TRBJ2-7, with 14 positions matching TRBD2. The germline gives CDR1 MNHNS, CDR2 SASEGT. The length of the CDR3 is 15 residues. The trim removed 8 bases at V and 4 bases at J, leaving 7 bases unmatched. CDR3 amino acids: CASSLGLAGGYEQYF. CDR3 nucleotides: TGTGCCAGCTCCCTTGGACTAGCGGGAGGATACGAGCAGTACTTC.

This clonotype showed up many times. The chain couples TRBV20-1 to TRBJ1-5; 7 nucleotides line up with TRBD1. The CDR3 loop spans 16 amino acids. Trimming at V came to 5 bases and at J to 5 bases, leaving 15 bases not matched to a gene. Germline V gene sequence: CDR1 DFQATT, CDR2 SNEGSKA (reference sequence). The CDR3: CSASTGVSFFDQPQHF. The CDR3 coding sequence is TGCAGTGCTTCCACAGGGGTTTCATTTTTTGATCAGCCCCAGCATTTT.

There are many counts of this clonotype. The chain recombines TRBV12-3 or TRBV12-4 with TRBJ2-1, with 8 bases fitting TRBD2. V was pared by 5 bases and J by 9 bases, with 12 bases of the junction left unmatched. The CDR3 is made up of 15 amino acids. Here the CDR3 DNA reads TGTGCCAGCAGTGTGGACGGGGTCGGGGGGGTTGAGCAGTTCTTC. Residues: CASSVDGVGGVEQFF.

The genes are TRBV7-6 and TRBJ2-1; D may correspond to TRBD1 or TRBD2 (6 bases each). The V gene's germline CDR1 is SGHVS and CDR2 FNYEAQ. Trimming shortened V by 3 bases and J by 6 bases, and 12 bases separated the two germline ends. This CDR3 is 14 amino acids long. CDR3 protein: CASSLVEGGNEQFF. The CDR3 DNA reads TGTGCCAGCAGCTTGGTAGAGGGGGGCAATGAGCAGTTCTTC.

This chain joins TRBV11-2 and TRBJ2-2; TRBD2 agrees at 7 bases. The V gene's germline CDR1 is SGHAT and CDR2 FQNNGV. The CDR3 totals 17 residues. V lost 4 bases to trimming and J lost 5 bases; unmatched junction nucleotides: 13. The CDR3 spells CASSSKAAKAGTGELFF. The CDR3 DNA sequence: TGTGCCAGCAGCTCGAAAGCGGCTAAAGCGGGGACCGGGGAGCTGTTTTTT.

The chain recombines TRBV3-1 with TRBJ2-3; D unresolved. The germline V and J ends were trimmed by 4 bases and 0 bases, with 8 bases remaining between them. CDR1 LGHDT and CDR2 YNNKEL come from the germline V gene (reference sequence). This CDR3 contains 14 residues. The CDR3 spells CASSPRHSTDTQYF. The CDR3 DNA is TGTGCCAGCAGCCCCCGACACAGCACAGATACGCAGTATTTT.

This clonotype was observed a few times. The chain employs TRBV29-1 and TRBJ2-2; D gene uncertain. The CDR3 has 14 amino acids. The V gene's germline CDR1 is SQVTM and CDR2 ANQGSEA. V was shortened by 6 bases and J by 1 base, with 12 bases between the two germline ends. The CDR3 protein is CSVSGPGNTGELFF. CDR3 coding DNA: TGCAGCGTCTCCGGACCGGGGAACACCGGGGAGCTGTTTTTT.

This clonotype has at least ten counts. The rearrangement links TRBV6-5 to TRBJ1-2, with 10 bases aligning to TRBD1. CDR3 length equals 15 residues. Germline V gives CDR1 MNHEY, CDR2 SVGAGI. J was trimmed by 3 bases and V by 4 bases; bases with no gene match: 5. The CDR3 DNA sequence: TGTGCCAGCAGTTCGCGGACAGGGGGACACTATGGCTACACCTTC. Its translation is CASSSRTGGHYGYTF.

CDR3 sequence: CAISYGGSSYEQYF. CDR3 coding DNA: TGTGCCATCAGCTACGGTGGGAGCTCCTACGAGCAGTACTTC. The V and J genes are TRBV10-3 and TRBJ2-7; a possible D gene is TRBD2 (5 bases). This CDR3 has 14 amino acids. V gave up 6 bases and J gave up 0 bases, with 12 bases separating them. Germline V gives CDR1 ENHRY, CDR2 SYGVKD.

The chain joins TRBV2 to TRBJ2-7; 11 bases map to TRBD2. J was trimmed by 5 bases and V by 5 bases; bases with no gene match: 5. Germline CDR1 SNHLY, CDR2 FYNNEI. There are 14 residues in the CDR3. The CDR3: CASSNTSGSNEQYF. CDR3 nucleotides: TGTGCCAGCAGTAATACTAGCGGGAGTAACGAGCAGTACTTC.

The rearrangement uses TRBV6-2 or TRBV6-3 and TRBJ2-2, with D maybe TRBD1 (5 bases). The CDR3 has 16 amino acids. With 0 bases removed from V and 6 bases from J, the gap between germline ends came to 14 bases. Germline lookup yields CDR1 MNHEY and CDR2 SVGEGT. The DNA for the CDR3 is TGTGCCAGCAGTTACTCGACCCCCATGGGGCCCGGGGAGCTGTTTTTT. The encoded protein is CASSYSTPMGPGELFF.

The table lists this clonotype with many counts. The V gene is TRBV28, the J gene TRBJ1-5; 9 positions agree with TRBD1. This CDR3 spans 17 amino acids. V lost 6 bases and J lost 0; bases outside the gene matches: 9. From germline, CDR1 is MDHEN and CDR2 SYDVKM. Here the CDR3 DNA reads TGTGCCAGCAGCCCCATCCCGGACAGGGGTAGCAATCAGCCCCAGCATTTT. Translation: CASSPIPDRGSNQPQHF.

This chain links TRBV29-1 with TRBJ2-1, with D perhaps TRBD2 (7 bases). V was cut by 2 bases and J by 0 bases, with 26 bases left in between. The CDR3 extends over 20 amino acids. Germline loops: CDR1 SQVTM, CDR2 ANQGSEA. The CDR3 coding sequence is TGCAGCGTTGAATATGCTGACGTCAGGGAGGGGGGGAGCTCCTACAATGAGCAGTTCTTC. Amino acids: CSVEYADVREGGSSYNEQFF.

The chain links TRBV7-3 to TRBJ2-5; perhaps TRBD2 as D (6 bases). CDR3 size: 17 residues. Germline V gene sequence: CDR1 SGHTA, CDR2 FQGTGA. The germline V and J ends were trimmed by 5 bases and 1 base, with 20 bases remaining between them. Written as DNA, the CDR3 is TGTGCCAGCAGCCCATGGGGGGTCGGGGAAGGCCAAGAGACCCAGTACTTC. Protein sequence: CASSPWGVGEGQETQYF.

Only a few counts were recorded for this clonotype. The chain employs TRBV20-1 and TRBJ2-3; 7 bases line up with TRBD2. The J segment lost 3 bases and the V segment lost 0 bases, leaving 3 bases of the junction unmatched. Germline V gene data show CDR1 as DFQATT and CDR2 as SNEGSKA (reference sequence). The CDR3 is made up of 14 amino acids. CDR3 sequence: CSARDVLATDTQYF. As DNA, the CDR3 is TGCAGTGCTAGAGATGTACTAGCGACAGATACGCAGTATTTT.

In its sample, this clonotype was seen a few times. In DNA form, the CDR3 reads TGTGCCATCAGTGAGGGGGGGCGCGGAGAGACCCAGTACTTC. It specifies CAISEGGRGETQYF. This chain links TRBV10-3 with TRBJ2-5; perhaps D is TRBD1 or TRBD2 (6 bases each). There are 14 residues in the CDR3. The V end lost 2 bases, the J end lost 4 bases, and 11 bases lay between the germline ends. Looked up from germline, CDR1 is ENHRY and CDR2 is SYGVKD.

Only a few counts were recorded for this clonotype. V usage is TRBV20-1 and J usage is TRBJ2-3; 9 bases map to TRBD1. Germline values: CDR1 DFQATT, CDR2 SNEGSKA (reference sequence). The J segment lost 6 bases and the V segment lost 3 bases, leaving 4 bases of the junction unmatched. The CDR3 is 13 amino acids. In DNA form, the CDR3 reads TGCAGTGCTAGTACAGGGGGCTCGGATACGCAGTATTTT. It encodes CSASTGGSDTQYF.

The chain combines TRBV7-2 with TRBJ1-6, with unresolved D. Per the germline V gene, CDR1 is SGHTA and CDR2 is FQGNSA. This CDR3 region has 15 residues. Trimming stripped 1 base from V and 7 bases from J, with 11 bases between. DNA for the CDR3: TGTGCCAGCAGCTTAGGGTCAGGTCAGAATTCACCCCTCCACTTT. Translated, it gives CASSLGSGQNSPLHF.

The chain combines TRBV10-3 with TRBJ1-1; 8 nucleotides match TRBD1. The CDR3 contains 16 residues. V shed 6 bases and J 3 bases; nucleotides not matched to a gene: 12. Germline values: CDR1 ENHRY, CDR2 SYGVKD. CDR3 DNA: TGTGCCATCAGGGACCAGGGGGCCGGGTCGTACACTGAAGCTTTCTTT. Translated, it gives CAIRDQGAGSYTEAFF.

V is TRBV19 and J is TRBJ2-7, with D possibly being TRBD2 (5 bases). Germline lookup yields CDR1 LNHDA and CDR2 SQIVND (reference sequence). V lost 1 base, J lost 4 bases, and 11 bases lay in between. The CDR3 sequence is 14 residues long. The CDR3 region is CASSIGFLAYEQYF. CDR3 nucleotides: TGTGCCAGTAGTATAGGATTCCTAGCTTACGAGCAGTACTTC.